This T cell receptor beta chain was profiled in a study of graft-versus-host responses after intestinal transplantation. Study results and caveats: Graft-versus-host to host-versus-graft clonal ratios in allografts were high in patients with graft-donor T cell macrochimerism.

With respect to this clone: The antigen remains unidentified.

Measured with immunoSEQ multiplex PCR; TCRdb has only the in-frame clones, and not every one. Among over 85,000 clones listed, roughly 93% were seen once. The source material was unstimulated CD8+ T cells sorted from spleen or lymph node cells, sampled before intestinal transplant. The TCR comes from a human donor who received an intestinal transplant.

CDR3 amino acids: CASSDGNVDRNGYTF. Here the CDR3 DNA reads TGCGCCAGCAGTGATGGAAACGTGGACAGGAATGGCTACACCTTC. The rearrangement links TRBV10-1 to TRBJ1-2, with TRBD1 identical over 7 bases. The germline V gene has CDR1 WNHNN and CDR2 SYGVQD (reference sequence). Germline trimming cut 3 bases from V and 6 bases from J; bases unmatched to any gene: 10. This CDR3 has 15 residues.